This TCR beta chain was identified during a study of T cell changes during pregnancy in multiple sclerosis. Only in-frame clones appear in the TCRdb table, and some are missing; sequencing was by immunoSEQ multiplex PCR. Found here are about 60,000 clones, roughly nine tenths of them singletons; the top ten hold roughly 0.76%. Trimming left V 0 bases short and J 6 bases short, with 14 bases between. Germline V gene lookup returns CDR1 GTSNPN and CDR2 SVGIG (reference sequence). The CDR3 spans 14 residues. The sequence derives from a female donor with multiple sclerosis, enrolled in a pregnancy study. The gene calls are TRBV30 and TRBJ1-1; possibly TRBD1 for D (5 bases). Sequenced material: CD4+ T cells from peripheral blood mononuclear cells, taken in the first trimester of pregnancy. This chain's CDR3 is CAWSVPGPGAEAFF. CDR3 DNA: TGTGCCTGGAGTGTACCGGGGCCGGGGGCTGAAGCTTTCTTT. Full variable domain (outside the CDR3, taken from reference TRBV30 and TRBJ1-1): SQTIHQWPATLVQPVGSPLSLECTVEGTSNPNLYWYRQAAGRGLQLLFYSVGIGQISSEVPQNLSASRPQDRQFILSSKKLLLSDSGFYLCAWSVPGPGAEAFFGQGTRLTVV.